These T cell receptor beta chains were read from a single sample in a study of response to subunit inactivated influenza vaccine. TCRdb re-called the RT-PCR reads with MiXCR, one entry per CDR3 protein. Altogether hundreds of thousands of distinct CDR3 sequences are present, approximately 12% being singletons, with the ten largest covering roughly 10%. This specimen consisted of PBMCs from blood, obtained on the day of vaccination. These receptor sequences come from a man in his forties or fifties who received an inactivated influenza vaccine. The CDR3 runs from the conserved cysteine through the conserved F or W. D genes are given only for firm matches. Size is stated for part of the rows, as once, few or many counts, or as a class when the clone is expanded.

clone_size d_call j_call v_call cdr3_nt cdr3_aa
. TRBD1 TRBJ2-2 TRBV11-2 TGTGCCAGCAGCCACGCCCATAGACAGGGTAACACCGGGGAGCTGTTTTTT CASSHAHRQGNTGELFF
few . TRBJ1-2 TRBV20-1 TGCAGTGCTAGAGATGCGGCGGGGAACTATGGCTACACCTTC CSARDAAGNYGYTF
. TRBD2 TRBJ2-3 TRBV4-3 TGCGCCAGCAGCCAAGATATACTAGCGGGGCTAACCTCGGATACGCAGTATTTT CASSQDILAGLTSDTQYF
few TRBD1 TRBJ2-3 TRBV11-3 TGTGCCAGCAGCCCTAGACAGGGGATCAATACGCAGTATTTT CASSPRQGINTQYF
few TRBD1 TRBJ2-2 TRBV12-3/TRBV12-4 TGTGCCAGCAGTTTGATGACAGGGGCGAACACCGGGGAGCTGTTTTTT CASSLMTGANTGELFF
. . TRBJ2-1 TRBV11-2 TGTGCCAGCAGCCGCTCGGATGGATACAATGAGCAGTTCTTC CASSRSDGYNEQFF
. . TRBJ2-7 TRBV20-1 TGCAGTGCTAGTCCCTTAGGCTCCTACGAGCAGTACTTC CSASPLGSYEQYF
. . TRBJ2-7 TRBV27 TGTGCCAGCAGTTCTAGGGAGCAGTACTTC CASSSREQYF
few TRBD1 TRBJ1-4 TRBV3-1 TGTGCCAGCAGCCGAGGACAGGGGAGGAAGGCTAATGAAAAACTGTTTTTT CASSRGQGRKANEKLFF
. . TRBJ1-4 TRBV12-3/TRBV12-4 TGTGCCAGCAGACCGACAGCTGCAACTAATGAAAAACTGTTTTTT CASRPTAATNEKLFF
many TRBD2 TRBJ2-3 TRBV11-3 TGTGCCAGCAGCTTATTGGGACTAACCTCTACGCAGTATTTT CASSLLGLTSTQYF
. . TRBJ2-5 TRBV7-2 TGTGCCAGCAGCTTAGGGCTTTGGGGGGGCCGGATGGAGACCCAGTACTTC CASSLGLWGGRMETQYF
few . TRBJ2-3 TRBV7-2 TGTGCCAGCAGCTACCGTCGGGGGCCCGCAGATACGCAGTATTTT CASSYRRGPADTQYF
. TRBD2 TRBJ2-1 TRBV15 TGTGCCACCAGCAGAGTCGGGACGGGAGGTATTTTGAATGAGCAGTTCTTC CATSRVGTGGILNEQFF
few . TRBJ2-2 TRBV10-3 TGTGCCATCAGTGACGGGAGGGGGCTAAACACCGGGGAGCTGTTTTTT CAISDGRGLNTGELFF
few . TRBJ2-3 TRBV20-1 TGCAGTGCTAGGTCCCTTCAGGCGGCTGTCACAGATACGCAGTATTTT CSARSLQAAVTDTQYF
few . TRBJ1-4 TRBV7-9 TGTGCCAGCGCTGCGGGGTACACTAATGAAAAACTGTTTTTT CASAAGYTNEKLFF
few . TRBJ2-7 TRBV5-1 TGCGCCAGCAGAATGGACAGCTTCGAGCAGTACTTC CASRMDSFEQYF
. . TRBJ2-1 TRBV7-6 TGTGCCAGCAGCTTAGGCGTTGGAGGGAGCTCCTACAATGAGCAGTTCTTC CASSLGVGGSSYNEQFF
. . TRBJ2-1 TRBV7-9 TGTGCCAGCAGCTTAGTTACGGGGTCCCATGAGCAGTTCTTC CASSLVTGSHEQFF
. . TRBJ2-7 TRBV4-3 TGCGCCAGCAGCCAAGATCAGGGGATCAACTACGAGCAGTACTTC CASSQDQGINYEQYF
many TRBD2 TRBJ2-1 TRBV15 TGTGCCACCAAGAGGGTCCGGGGGGGTACGAACAATGAGCAGTTCTTC CATKRVRGGTNNEQFF
many . TRBJ2-1 TRBV11-2 TGTGCCAGCAGCTTCTCCAATGAGCAGTTCTTC CASSFSNEQFF
few . TRBJ2-7 TRBV6-1 TGTGCCAGCAGTCGAGGACAGCGCTCCTACGAGCAGTACTTC CASSRGQRSYEQYF
many . TRBJ2-3 TRBV7-9 TGTGCCAGCAGCTTACAAGAAGATACGCAGTATTTT CASSLQEDTQYF
many . TRBJ2-1 TRBV5-1 TGCGCCAGCAGCCCCGGTTATGGACAGTACAATGAGCAGTTCTTC CASSPGYGQYNEQFF
few TRBD1 TRBJ2-7 TRBV5-1 TGCGCCAGCAGCAAAGACAGGGTGGGGAACGAGCAGTACTTC CASSKDRVGNEQYF
few TRBD2 TRBJ2-7 TRBV7-2 TGTGCCAGCAGGGGACTAGCGGGGGTGGCGTACGAGCAGTACTTC CASRGLAGVAYEQYF
. . TRBJ2-7 TRBV5-1 TGCGCCAGCAGCTTGGAGGGGCCCCACGAGCAGTACTTC CASSLEGPHEQYF
. . TRBJ1-2 TRBV20-1 TGCAGTGCCCATACGACAGGCAACTATGGCTACACCTTC CSAHTTGNYGYTF
few TRBD1 TRBJ2-3 TRBV9 TGTGCCAGCAGCCACTCTGGGACAGGGGGACCGGATACGCAGTATTTT CASSHSGTGGPDTQYF
. TRBD2 TRBJ2-2 TRBV5-1 TGCGCCAGCAGCTTGGCACAGCTAGCGGACACCGGGGAGCTGTTTTTT CASSLAQLADTGELFF
many TRBD2 TRBJ2-1 TRBV3-1 TGTGCCAGCAGCCAGAGTAGCGGGGCCAGGGAGCAGTTCTTC CASSQSSGAREQFF
many TRBD2 TRBJ2-1 TRBV2 TGTGCCAGCAGTGCAACGGGAGGCGGGTACAATGAGCAGTTCTTC CASSATGGGYNEQFF
few . TRBJ2-7 TRBV7-9 TGTGCCAGCAGCTTAGCGCTCCCGGGCTCATACGAGCAGTACTTC CASSLALPGSYEQYF
. TRBD2 TRBJ2-7 TRBV10-3 TGTGCCATCAGTGAGGGAGGGACTAGTCAGGGATTC CAISEGGTSQGF